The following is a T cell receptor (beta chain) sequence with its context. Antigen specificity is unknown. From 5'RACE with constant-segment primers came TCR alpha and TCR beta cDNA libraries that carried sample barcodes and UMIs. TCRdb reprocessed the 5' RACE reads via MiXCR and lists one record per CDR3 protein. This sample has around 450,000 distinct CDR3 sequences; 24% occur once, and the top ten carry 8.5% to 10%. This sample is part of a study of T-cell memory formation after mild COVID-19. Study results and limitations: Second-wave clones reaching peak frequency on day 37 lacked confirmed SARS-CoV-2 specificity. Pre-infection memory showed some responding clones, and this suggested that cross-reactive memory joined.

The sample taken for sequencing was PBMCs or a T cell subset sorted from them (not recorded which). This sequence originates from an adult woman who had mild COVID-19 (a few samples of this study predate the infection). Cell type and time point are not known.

CDR3 in DNA: TGTGCCACCAGTGATTATGAGGGTTTTACGAATGAGCAGTTCTTC. This encodes CATSDYEGFTNEQFF. This sequence joins TRBV24-1 and TRBJ2-1; a weak D match, TRBD2 (5 bases). The CDR3 totals 15 residues. Germline CDR1 is KGHDR and CDR2 is SFDVKD. V lost 2 bases and J lost 7, with 14 bases in between.